The subject of this entry is one T cell receptor (beta chain). Trimming removed 0 bases from V and 2 bases from J, with 6 bases in between. The germline V gene has CDR1 SGHNT and CDR2 YYREEE (reference sequence). CDR3 length: 13 amino acids. As processed by the authors: Cell counts per sample came from amplifying reference gene primers. This table comes from immunoSEQ multiplex PCR, and its TCRdb copy is limited to in-frame clones, with some not included. Clonal size and the V and J genes are those of that table, whereas D and trimming came from the DNA. This table holds 75,000 to 90,000 clones, 86% found once. This sample is drawn from a study of blood T cell repertoires in COVID-19. Study as a whole: Spain, Italy and the United States supplied samples that represented acute and convalescent COVID-19. In each case, the material was cDNA or gDNA derived from T cells, B-cell-depleted T cells, or PBMCs.

The clonotype was recovered from a man in his fifties or sixties with active or convalescent COVID-19. The V and J genes are TRBV5-4 and TRBJ2-7; possibly TRBD1 for D (5 bases). Material for sequencing was peripheral blood. The CDR3 DNA reads as TGTGCCAGCAGCTTGGCAGGGACCTACGAGCAGTACGTC. Translation gives CASSLAGTYEQYV.